The T cell receptor beta chain under discussion was sequenced for a study of Tregs in tolerant kidney transplant recipients. At the level of the study: The nonmyeloablative bone marrow transplants came from related graft donors, with transient mixed chimerism.

Details on this clone: Its target is not known.

Using immunoSEQ multiplex PCR, the repertoire was profiled, and TCRdb retains in-frame clones only, with some absent. Counted here are some 66,000 clones, 80% to 95% occurring once; the ten biggest clones make up 11%. Trimming removed 4 bases from V and 2 bases from J; junction bases left unmatched: 13. The germline V gene has CDR1 SEHNR and CDR2 FQNEAQ (reference sequence). The CDR3 totals 17 residues. CD4+CD25+CD127- Tregs, CD4+CD25- non-Tregs, CD4 and CD8 cells were sorted. Study-wide results and limits: The most relevant donor-specific Treg TCRbeta repertoire apparently came from expansion with activated donor B cells.

Sequenced material: CD8+ T cells from blood, taken before the transplant. The chain combines TRBV7-9 with TRBJ2-7, with 8 bases lining up with TRBD2. The receptor's source is a human donor who received a combined kidney and bone marrow transplant. CDR3 sequence: CASSSGGGSGEAYEQYF. As DNA, the CDR3 is TGTGCCAGCAGCTCCGGGGGGGGTAGCGGGGAAGCCTACGAGCAGTACTTC.